A single sample gave rise to the 5 T cell receptor beta chains below, sequenced in a study of T cell changes during pregnancy in multiple sclerosis. Sequencing used immunoSEQ multiplex PCR; TCRdb keeps in-frame clones, though not all of them. The sample shows 100,000 or so clones, approximately 92% of them seen only once. Here the sequenced sample was peripheral blood, taken after pregnancy. These receptors all come from a female donor with multiple sclerosis, enrolled in a pregnancy study.

The chain is built from TRBV4-3 and TRBJ1-3, with D unresolved. The germline V gene encodes CDR1 LGHNA and CDR2 YSLEER. The CDR3 totals 15 residues. Trimming shortened V by 0 bases and J by 5 bases, and 11 bases separated the two germline ends. CDR3 in DNA: TGCGCCAGCAGCCAAGATACGAGTGGTAGAAACACCATATATTTT. It yields the protein CASSQDTSGRNTIYF.

The gene calls are TRBV29-1 and TRBJ2-1; 13 bases agree with TRBD2. Unmatched junction bases numbered 10, after V lost 6 bases and J lost 5 bases. Looked up from germline, CDR1 is SQVTM and CDR2 is ANQGSEA. There are 16 residues in the CDR3. DNA for the CDR3: TGCAGCGTCCGTCGGGGACTAGCGGGATCTCACAATGAGCAGTTCTTC. Its protein product is CSVRRGLAGSHNEQFF.

The chain combines TRBV5-1 with TRBJ2-5; TRBD1 might be the D (5 bases). In germline, CDR1 is SGHRS, CDR2 YFSETQ. The CDR3 totals 15 residues. The V gene lost 0 bases and the J gene lost 4 bases, with 13 bases spanning the gap. DNA of the CDR3: TGCGCCAGCAGCTTGGCGGCAGGGTCGCGAGAGACCCAGTACTTC. Amino acids: CASSLAAGSRETQYF.

The rearrangement links TRBV15 to TRBJ2-2; D possibly corresponds to TRBD1 (5 bases). The V gene's germline CDR1 is LNHNV and CDR2 YYDKDF (reference sequence). V was shortened by 10 bases and J by 1 base, with 13 bases between the two germline ends. The CDR3 contains 14 residues. CDR3 DNA: TGTGCCAGTAGTGGGCAGGGGAACACCGGGGAGCTGTTTTTT. Translated, it gives CASSGQGNTGELFF.

J is TRBJ1-6 and V is TRBV6-6; 10 bases line up with TRBD1. V lost 5 bases to trimming and J lost 9 bases; unmatched junction nucleotides: 7. The CDR3 totals 15 residues. CDR1 MNHNY and CDR2 SVGAGI come from the germline V gene (reference sequence). The DNA of the CDR3 is TGTGCCAGCAGTGCGACGGACAGGGGGAGTTCACCCCTCCACTTT. This sequence encodes CASSATDRGSSPLHF.